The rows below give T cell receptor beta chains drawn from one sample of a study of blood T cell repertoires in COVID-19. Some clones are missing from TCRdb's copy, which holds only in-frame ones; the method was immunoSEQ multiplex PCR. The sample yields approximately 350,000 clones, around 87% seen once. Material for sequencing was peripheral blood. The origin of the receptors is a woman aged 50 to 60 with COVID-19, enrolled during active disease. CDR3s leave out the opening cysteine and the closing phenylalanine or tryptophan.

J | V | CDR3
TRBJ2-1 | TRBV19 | ASSSSGVGIYNEQF
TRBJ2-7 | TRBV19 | ASSAQQGGNEQY
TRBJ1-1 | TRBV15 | ATSRDRGTGGRNTEAF
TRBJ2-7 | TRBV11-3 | ASSLTRLALPYEQY
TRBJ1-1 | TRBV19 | ASLDKGRTEAF
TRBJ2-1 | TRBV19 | ASSHGGLLNEQF
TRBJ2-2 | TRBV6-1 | ASSVWTSENTGELF
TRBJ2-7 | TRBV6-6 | ASSPDGGYEQY
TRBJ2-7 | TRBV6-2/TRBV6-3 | ASSTYSQEGS
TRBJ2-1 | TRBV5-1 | ASRQSGGFLDNEQF
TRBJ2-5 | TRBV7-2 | ASSLRTSGQETQY
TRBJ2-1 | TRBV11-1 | ASSNRQAPGYNEQF
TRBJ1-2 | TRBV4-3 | ASSQLDRGPYGYT
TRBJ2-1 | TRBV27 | ASSPGTSGRNEQF
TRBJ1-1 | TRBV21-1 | ASSKRQGQVAF
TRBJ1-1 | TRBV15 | ATSREGQGLAEAF
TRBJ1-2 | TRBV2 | AGHPRDSPFYDYT
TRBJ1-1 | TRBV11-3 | ASSAVDRGNTEAF
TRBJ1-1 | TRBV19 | ASSMGTGKTEAF
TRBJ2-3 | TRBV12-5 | ASGFWPLSSGRSDTQY
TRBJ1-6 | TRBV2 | ASSVQGATNSPLH
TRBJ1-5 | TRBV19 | ASLSAVTGVFQPQH
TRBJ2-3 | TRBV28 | ANKEGGTDTQY
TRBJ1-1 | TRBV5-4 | ASSLTENTEAF
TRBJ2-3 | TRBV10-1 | ASRPGLASTDTQY
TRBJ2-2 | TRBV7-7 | ASSPQGLATGELF
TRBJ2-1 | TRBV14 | ASSQGAGYSYNEQF